The T cell receptor beta chain described here comes from a study of cytotoxic CD8 clonotypes in ibrutinib-treated CLL. The study, taken as a whole, reports: Few clonotypes were public, and these shrank or held steady under treatment. Increased clonality at ibrutinib response gave way to a return toward baseline at progression.

CDR1 is LNHNV, CDR2 YYDKDF, per germline (reference sequence). This CDR3 is built from 17 residues. Trimming cost V 1 base and J 1 base, with 15 bases left between them. Notes on this clone: What it binds is unknown.

TCRdb's table, derived via immunoSEQ multiplex PCR, lists solely in-frame clones and lacks some. The profile shows about 330,000 clones, around 66% of them singletons. The source material was PBMCs, sampled after 36 months of ibrutinib treatment. J is TRBJ2-3 and V is TRBV15; maybe TRBD2 (5 bases). The receptor comes from a human donor with chronic lymphocytic leukemia. The CDR3 nucleotides are TGTGCCACCAGCAGAGGCGTTAGCGTTCCCCGCACAGATACGCAGTATTTT. Residues: CATSRGVSVPRTDTQYF.